The 28 T cell receptor beta chains below were found in one sample sequenced in a study of shared clonotypes between healthy human individuals. Data came from immunoSEQ multiplex PCR; TCRdb stores just in-frame clones and leaves some out. Counted here are hundreds of thousands of clones, around three quarters occurring once; the ten biggest clones make up around 13%. The specimen was PBMCs. Every receptor here comes from a woman aged 35 to 49 in good health. Some clones in this sample may be carry-over from other donors' samples.

The chain joins TRBV21-1 to TRBJ2-1. TRBV21-1 is tagged as a pseudogene. The CDR3 contains 14 residues. CDR3 nucleotide sequence: TGTGCCAGCAGCAAAGCGCTTGGTGGGAATGAGCAGTTCTTC. This sequence encodes CASSKALGGNEQFF.

The chain is built from TRBV9 and TRBJ1-4; D is unclear. The CDR3 is 18 residues long. Per germline, CDR1 SGDLS and CDR2 YYNGEE. V was trimmed by 4 bases and J by 0 bases, leaving 19 bases between them. CDR3: CASSPSPQNSATNEKLFF. CDR3 DNA: TGTGCCAGCAGCCCCTCTCCCCAAAACAGTGCAACTAATGAAAAACTGTTTTTT. The entire variable domain, with the rest obtained from reference TRBV9 and TRBJ1-4, is as follows: DSGVTQTPKHLITATGQRVTLRCSPRSGDLSVYWYQQSLDQGLQFLIQYYNGEERAKGNILERFSAQQFPDLHSELNLSSLELGDSALYFCASSPSPQNSATNEKLFFGSGTQLSVL.

This clone was observed a handful of times. J is TRBJ2-3 and V is TRBV6-1, with D possibly being TRBD1 (6 bases). This CDR3 spans 14 amino acids. Trimming shortened V by 6 bases and J by 4 bases, and 14 bases separated the two germline ends. The V gene's germline CDR1 is MNHNS and CDR2 SASEGT. The CDR3 sequence is CASRGDTESDTQYF. The CDR3 DNA sequence: TGTGCCAGCAGGGGGGACACAGAATCAGATACGCAGTATTTT.

In nucleotides, the CDR3 is TGTGCCAGCAGCTTAAGGCGGGGGTCAGGAAACACCATATATTTT. It specifies CASSLRRGSGNTIYF. The gene calls are TRBV7-6 and TRBJ1-3; a possible D gene is TRBD1 (5 bases). CDR3 length: 15 amino acids. V lost 2 bases to trimming and J lost 4 bases, with 12 bases between them. Germline-derived CDR1 and CDR2 are SGHVS and FNYEAQ.

This clone showed up many times. CDR3 in DNA: TGTGCCAGCAGCTTGGCTAGCGGGTCCCAAGAGACCCAGTACTTC. It yields the protein CASSLASGSQETQYF. This chain joins TRBV7-2 and TRBJ2-5; TRBD2 matches at 8 bases. In germline, CDR1 is SGHTA, CDR2 FQGNSA. After removal of 3 bases from V and 1 base from J, the junction contained 4 bases not matched to a gene. The CDR3 has 15 residues. The whole variable domain, remainder taken from reference TRBV7-2 and TRBJ2-5, is GAGVSQSPSNKVTEKGKDVELRCDPISGHTALYWYRQSLGQGLEFLIYFQGNSAPDKSGLPSDRFSAERTGGSVSTLTIQRTQQEDSAVYLCASSLASGSQETQYFGPGTRLLVL.

The rearrangement uses TRBV27 and TRBJ2-2, with a possible D match to TRBD2 (5 bases). Germline V gene sequence: CDR1 MNHEY, CDR2 SMNVEV (reference sequence). With 5 bases removed from V and 3 bases from J, the gap between germline ends came to 16 bases. The CDR3 extends over 16 amino acids. The CDR3 here is CASSRSLVGDTGELFF. The CDR3 region has the DNA TGTGCCAGCAGTCGCTCACTAGTCGGGGACACCGGGGAGCTGTTTTTT.

This chain uses TRBV10-1 with TRBJ2-1, with 8 bases matching TRBD2. After removal of 6 bases from V and 9 bases from J, the junction contained 7 bases not matched to a gene. Germline V lookup: CDR1 WNHNN, CDR2 SYGVQD (reference sequence). The CDR3 has 13 residues. The CDR3 here is CASRAGESGEQFF. In DNA, the CDR3 is TGCGCCAGCAGAGCGGGAGAATCCGGTGAGCAGTTCTTC.

The chain recombines TRBV9 with TRBJ1-5; the D gene is possibly TRBD1 (6 bases). CDR3 length: 15 residues. CDR1 is SGDLS, CDR2 YYNGEE, per germline. Trimming pared 0 bases from V and 7 bases from J, leaving 14 bases between. CDR3: CASSVGGRRGQPQHF. Here the CDR3 DNA reads TGTGCCAGCAGCGTAGGGGGGCGACGGGGGCAGCCCCAGCATTTT.

The rearrangement uses TRBV5-6 and TRBJ2-7; 7 nucleotides match TRBD1. Germline trimming cut 1 base from V and 3 bases from J; bases unmatched to any gene: 7. From germline, CDR1 is SGHDT and CDR2 YYEEEE. The CDR3 runs 15 residues. In DNA form, the CDR3 reads TGTGCCAGCAGCTTGACAGGGGCGATCGTCTACGAGCAGTACTTC. It is translated as CASSLTGAIVYEQYF.

This chain connects TRBV6-1 to TRBJ2-7; the match to TRBD2 covers 10 bases. The V gene end was trimmed by 2 bases and the J gene end by 4 bases; junction bases not matched to a gene: 2. This CDR3 is 14 amino acids long. Germline CDR1 MNHNS, CDR2 SASEGT. Written as DNA, the CDR3 is TGTGCCAGCAGTGAACTAGCGGGAGCGTACGAGCAGTACTTC. Translation: CASSELAGAYEQYF.

This sequence joins TRBV19 and TRBJ2-4; D possibly corresponds to TRBD2 (6 bases). Germline loops: CDR1 LNHDA, CDR2 SQIVND (reference sequence). This CDR3 has 14 amino acids. The germline V and J ends were trimmed by 6 bases and 9 bases, with 18 bases remaining between them. The CDR3 DNA follows: TGTGCCAGTAGATCTGCGGCACGGGAGTTCATTCAGTACTTC. This sequence encodes CASRSAAREFIQYF.

Concerning this clone: Other DNA sequences in this specimen translate into the identical CDR3. The chain is built from TRBV7-8 and TRBJ2-7; 7 nucleotides agree with TRBD2. Trimming removed 3 bases from V and 4 bases from J; junction bases left unmatched: 6. This CDR3 is 14 amino acids long. CDR1 is SGHVS, CDR2 FQNEAQ, per germline. CDR3 nucleotide sequence: TGTGCCAGCAGCTTGGGGAGGGGTCGGTACGAGCAGTACTTC. Its translation is CASSLGRGRYEQYF.

This sequence joins TRBV29-1 and TRBJ2-7; weak D call: TRBD2 (6 bases). The CDR3 sequence is 14 residues long. The V gene's germline CDR1 is SQVTM and CDR2 ANQGSEA. Trimming took 6 bases from V and 0 from J, leaving 15 bases between them. The CDR3 nucleotides read TGCAGCGTGGCACCCGGGACTTTCTCCTACGAGCAGTACTTC. Residues: CSVAPGTFSYEQYF.

This chain links TRBV7-9 with TRBJ1-1, with unresolved D. The CDR3 totals 14 residues. CDR1 and CDR2 from the germline V gene are SEHNR and FQNEAQ (reference sequence). Trimming took 5 bases from V and 0 from J, leaving 10 bases between them. In DNA form, the CDR3 reads TGTGCCAGCAGCCTAGGTGGAATGAACACTGAAGCTTTCTTT. As protein: CASSLGGMNTEAFF.

This sequence joins TRBV7-3 and TRBJ2-3, with TRBD2 as a possible D gene (5 bases). Germline CDR1 SGHTA, CDR2 FQGTGA. The CDR3 is 17 amino acids. The V end lost 1 base, the J end lost 1 base, and 15 bases lay between the germline ends. The CDR3 sequence is CASSLNPRGGGTDTQYF. The CDR3 DNA reads as TGTGCCAGCAGCTTAAACCCGCGCGGAGGTGGCACAGATACGCAGTATTTT.

The chain links TRBV11-2 to TRBJ2-7, with D unclear. There are 17 residues in the CDR3. Germline V lookup: CDR1 SGHAT, CDR2 FQNNGV. Trimming left V 4 bases short and J 2 bases short, with 21 bases between. The CDR3 loop reads CASSSSTDPTLTYEQYF. CDR3 coding DNA: TGTGCCAGCAGCTCCTCCACGGACCCGACCCTAACCTACGAGCAGTACTTC.

The V call is TRBV2, the J call TRBJ2-5; 8 bases map to TRBD2. This CDR3 has 16 amino acids. V trimming: 5 bases; J trimming: 5 bases; junction bases outside the gene matches: 13. The V gene's germline CDR1 is SNHLY and CDR2 FYNNEI. The CDR3 is CASSFTSGRDGETQYF. DNA for the CDR3: TGTGCCAGCAGTTTTACTAGCGGCCGCGACGGGGAGACCCAGTACTTC.

The CDR3: CASSRTSGRGANTGELFF. The CDR3 DNA follows: TGCGCCAGCAGCCGGACTAGCGGGAGGGGCGCAAACACCGGGGAGCTGTTTTTT. The chain carries TRBV4-1 and TRBJ2-2; 15 nucleotides line up with TRBD2. V was pared by 4 bases and J by 2 bases, with 5 bases of the junction left unmatched. Germline CDR1 MGHRA, CDR2 YSYEKL. The CDR3 sequence is 18 residues long.

This chain connects TRBV30 to TRBJ1-4, with D perhaps matching TRBD1 (5 bases). Per the germline V gene, CDR1 is GTSNPN and CDR2 is SVGIG (reference sequence). The V gene lost 8 bases and the J gene lost 6 bases, with 19 bases spanning the gap. The CDR3 is 14 amino acids. CDR3 sequence reads: CAREDRIGDEKLFF. The CDR3 bases are TGTGCCCGGGAGGACCGGATAGGGGATGAAAAACTGTTTTTT.

This clone was counted between two and nine times. At the DNA level, this CDR3 is encoded by other sequences in the same sample as well. The chain employs TRBV9 and TRBJ1-3, with D possibly being TRBD1 (5 bases). Germline V CDR1 and CDR2: SGDLS, YYNGEE. V lost 0 bases to trimming and J lost 1 base, with 8 bases between them. The CDR3 covers 15 residues. CDR3: CASSVGQTSGNTIYF. As DNA, the CDR3 is TGTGCCAGCAGCGTAGGACAGACTTCTGGAAACACCATATATTTT.

This chain joins TRBV28 and TRBJ2-7; tentative D call: TRBD1 (6 bases). The CDR3 runs to 13 residues. Germline CDR1 and CDR2: MDHEN and SYDVKM. V gave up 7 bases and J gave up 2 bases, with 12 bases separating them. CDR3 loop: CASNLGGPYEQYF. DNA of the CDR3: TGTGCCAGCAATCTAGGGGGTCCCTACGAGCAGTACTTC.

The chain couples TRBV5-5 to TRBJ2-1; D is unclear. The CDR3 sequence is 15 residues long. Trimming shortened V by 5 bases and J by 2 bases, and 14 bases separated the two germline ends. CDR1 is SGHKS and CDR2 is YYEKEE in the germline V gene (reference sequence). The CDR3 nucleotides read TGTGCCAGCAGTCCCAAGGTCACTACCTACAATGAGCAGTTCTTC. Amino acids: CASSPKVTTYNEQFF.

Note on this clone: Germline and junction disagree at one end, which may indicate a read error. The genes are TRBV9 and TRBJ1-3, with D tentatively TRBD1 (6 bases). CDR3 size: 17 residues. Germline assignment: CDR1 SGDLS and CDR2 YYNGEE. The CDR3 here is CASSVVVGGHSGNAIYF. CDR3 nucleotides: TGTGCCAGCAGCGTAGTAGTTGGGGGGCACTCTGGAAACGCCATATATTTT.

This chain joins TRBV6-4 and TRBJ1-3, with TRBD1 matching 7 bases. This CDR3 spans 17 amino acids. The V gene's germline CDR1 is MRHNA and CDR2 SNTAGT. The V segment lost 4 bases and the J segment 0 bases; nucleotides outside the gene matches: 9. CDR3 residues: CASSGGGTASSGNTIYF. The CDR3 coding sequence is TGTGCCAGCAGTGGGGGTGGGACAGCTAGCTCTGGAAACACCATATATTTT.

The CDR3 reads CASSSRGRSREQYF. The CDR3 DNA reads TGTGCCAGCAGCTCTCGGGGCAGATCACGCGAGCAGTACTTC. V and J are TRBV7-4 and TRBJ2-7, with D perhaps being TRBD1 or TRBD2 (5 bases each). The V and J ends lost 4 bases and 6 bases respectively, with 16 bases between them. The CDR3 extends over 14 amino acids. Per germline, CDR1 SGHVT and CDR2 SQSDAQ. The full variable domain, completed using reference TRBV7-4 and TRBJ2-7, is GAGVSQSPRYKVAKRGRDVALRCDSISGHVTLYWYRQTLGQGSEVLTYSQSDAQRDKSGRPSGRFSAERPERSVSTLKIQRTEQGDSAVYLCASSSRGRSREQYFGPGTRLTVT.

This rearrangement joins TRBV5-1 to TRBJ1-1; unclear D gene. V was pared by 3 bases and J by 4 bases, with 4 bases between. The germline V gene has CDR1 SGHRS and CDR2 YFSETQ. This CDR3 contains 11 residues. CDR3 nucleotides: TGCGCCAGCAGCTCTGCCACTGAAGCTTTCTTT. The encoded protein is CASSSATEAFF.

The rearrangement joins TRBV11-2 to TRBJ1-2; 7 bases fit TRBD1. Trimming cost V 3 bases and J 2 bases; bases outside gene matches: 3. From germline, CDR1 is SGHAT and CDR2 FQNNGV. The CDR3 covers 14 residues. As DNA, the CDR3 is TGTGCCAGCAGCTTCGGGACAGCGAACTATGGCTACACCTTC. Its translation: CASSFGTANYGYTF.

The rearrangement joins TRBV6-6 to TRBJ2-3, with unresolved D. The CDR3 has 14 residues. Trimming left V 7 bases short and J 0 bases short, with 11 bases between. The germline CDR1 and CDR2 sequences are MNHNY and SVGAGI (reference sequence). The CDR3 DNA reads as TGTGCCAGCACGGAGTACTCTAGCACAGATACGCAGTATTTT. Its translation: CASTEYSSTDTQYF.